The next 20 T cell receptor beta chains were all read from a single sample in a study of blood T cell repertoires in COVID-19. Using immunoSEQ multiplex PCR, the repertoire was profiled, and TCRdb retains in-frame clones only, with some absent. Counted here are tens of thousands of clones, more than 75% occurring once; the ten biggest clones make up approximately 4%. Source material: peripheral blood. These receptors were obtained from a human donor in a cohort sampled during active COVID-19.

The chain joins TRBV3-1 (or the pseudogene TRBV3-2) to TRBJ2-7; weak D call: TRBD2 (6 bases). The V gene lost 6 bases and the J gene lost 2 bases, with 8 bases spanning the gap. This CDR3 spans 12 amino acids. Germline CDR1 is LGHDT and CDR2 is YNNKEL (reference sequence). The DNA of the CDR3 is TGTGCCAGCAGGCGGGACCCCTACGAGCAGTACTTC. The encoded protein is CASRRDPYEQYF.

The DNA for the CDR3 is TGTGCCAGCTCACCGGACAGGGGCCCCAGCAATCAGCCCCAGCATTTT. Protein product: CASSPDRGPSNQPQHF. The J gene is TRBJ1-5, the V gene TRBV18; 9 bases agree with TRBD1. Per the germline V gene, CDR1 is KGHSH and CDR2 is LQKENI. The CDR3 has 16 residues. V shed 3 bases and J 1 base; nucleotides not matched to a gene: 4.

V and J are TRBV19 and TRBJ1-2; the match to TRBD1 covers 9 bases. The ends lost 7 bases at V and 5 bases at J; junction bases unmatched: 14. Germline CDR1 reads LNHDA; CDR2 reads SQIVND (reference sequence). The CDR3 is made up of 16 amino acids. The DNA of the CDR3 is TGTGCCAGTATTCACTTGGACAGGGGTGGATTTTATGGCTACACCTTC. This translates into CASIHLDRGGFYGYTF.

The chain is built from TRBV28 and TRBJ1-1; a weak D match, TRBD1 (5 bases). Germline V CDR1 and CDR2: MDHEN, SYDVKM. The CDR3 loop spans 13 amino acids. Trimming pared 6 bases from V and 3 bases from J, leaving 11 bases between. The DNA of the CDR3 is TGTGCCAGCAGAGGAGGGGTGTACACTGAAGCTTTCTTT. It translates to CASRGGVYTEAFF.

This clone occurred once. The chain carries TRBV9 and TRBJ2-7; 10 nucleotides agree with TRBD2. V lost 4 bases, J lost 5 bases, and 9 bases stayed unmatched. Germline lookup yields CDR1 SGDLS and CDR2 YYNGEE. The CDR3 runs to 15 residues. The CDR3 DNA follows: TGTGCCAGCAGCCTCAGCGGGGGGGCCAACCACGAGCAGTACTTC. Translation gives CASSLSGGANHEQYF.

The chain employs TRBV6-5 and TRBJ2-7, with D tentatively TRBD1 (5 bases). Germline lookup yields CDR1 MNHEY and CDR2 SVGAGI. The CDR3 runs 13 residues. The V end was cut by 2 bases, the J end by 4 bases, with 9 bases between. CDR3 residues: CASSYRGGYEQYF. CDR3 DNA: TGTGCCAGCAGTTACAGGGGCGGTTACGAGCAGTACTTC.

The chain uses TRBV19 and TRBJ1-2; TRBD1 agrees at 7 bases. This CDR3 contains 16 residues. Trimming at V came to 1 base and at J to 4 bases, leaving 9 bases not matched to a gene. Germline CDR1 reads LNHDA; CDR2 reads SQIVND (reference sequence). This CDR3 reads CASSIAYLQGVYGYTF. In nucleotides, the CDR3 is TGTGCCAGTAGTATAGCTTACCTCCAGGGGGTCTATGGCTACACCTTC.

The rearrangement joins TRBV4-3 to TRBJ1-2; no reliable D call. Germline V gives CDR1 LGHNA, CDR2 YSLEER. V dropped 0 bases and J dropped 7 bases, with 15 bases sitting between them. The CDR3 runs 15 residues. CDR3 in amino acids: CASSQDLGGLGGYTF. The CDR3 DNA reads TGCGCCAGCAGCCAAGATCTCGGAGGGTTGGGTGGCTACACCTTC.

V usage is TRBV28 and J usage is TRBJ1-1; D unclear. The germline CDR1 and CDR2 sequences are MDHEN and SYDVKM. The CDR3 length is 11 residues. The ends were cut back, 6 bases at V and 12 bases at J, with 14 bases in the middle. The CDR3 coding sequence is TGTGCCAGCAGGCTTGAGGCAGACTCTTTCTTT. Residues: CASRLEADSFF.

This clone was counted a single time. The chain employs TRBV7-9 and TRBJ1-1; D not certain. Germline V lookup: CDR1 SEHNR, CDR2 FQNEAQ (reference sequence). The CDR3 extends over 13 amino acids. V lost 3 bases and J lost 1, with 6 bases in between. This chain's CDR3 is CASSFERNTEAFF. CDR3 coding DNA: TGTGCCAGCAGCTTCGAGCGGAACACTGAAGCTTTCTTT.

This clone was detected only once. V gene TRBV6-5 combines with J gene TRBJ1-1; a weak D match, TRBD1 (6 bases). Trimming cost V 7 bases and J 1 base, with 7 bases left between them. The CDR3 loop spans 12 amino acids. Germline values: CDR1 MNHEY, CDR2 SVGAGI. The CDR3 sequence is CASIQGNTEAFF. CDR3 DNA sequence: TGTGCCAGCATACAGGGGAACACTGAAGCTTTCTTT.

The V call is TRBV24-1, the J call TRBJ2-3; the D gene is possibly TRBD2 (6 bases). CDR3 size: 14 residues. Germline CDR1 and CDR2: KGHDR and SFDVKD. Trimming took off 8 bases at V and 3 bases at J, with 14 bases between the two ends. CDR3 loop: CATTGGIETDTQYF. CDR3 in DNA: TGTGCCACCACCGGCGGGATCGAAACAGATACGCAGTATTTT.

J is TRBJ1-1 and V is TRBV18, with 11 bases fitting TRBD1. The CDR3 consists of 16 residues. The ends lost 5 bases at V and 0 bases at J; junction bases unmatched: 5. The germline V gene encodes CDR1 KGHSH and CDR2 LQKENI. DNA of the CDR3: TGTGCCAGCTCAACCGGGACAGGGGGGGTGAACACTGAAGCTTTCTTT. This translates into CASSTGTGGVNTEAFF.

This chain's CDR3 is CASSFPGGGTEAFF. DNA of the CDR3: TGTGCCAGCAGCTTCCCAGGAGGTGGAACTGAAGCTTTCTTT. The chain has TRBV5-8 and TRBJ1-1; no reliable D call. This CDR3 region has 14 residues. Germline V gene data show CDR1 as SGHTS and CDR2 as YDEGEE. V lost 2 bases and J 5 bases, leaving 13 bases between the germline ends.

The chain carries TRBV7-2 and TRBJ1-5; the D is unclear. This CDR3 comprises 17 residues. With 1 base removed from V and 1 base from J, the gap between germline ends came to 14 bases. CDR1 and CDR2 (germline): SGHTA, FQGNSA. CDR3 sequence reads: CASSLGAGLRSNQPQHF. The CDR3, as DNA: TGTGCCAGCAGCTTAGGGGCGGGTTTGCGGAGCAATCAGCCCCAGCATTTT. Drawing the rest from reference TRBV7-2 and TRBJ1-5, the complete variable domain is GAGVSQSPSNKVTEKGKDVELRCDPISGHTALYWYRQSLGQGLEFLIYFQGNSAPDKSGLPSDRFSAERTGGSVSTLTIQRTQQEDSAVYLCASSLGAGLRSNQPQHFGDGTRLSIL.

CDR3 in DNA: TGTGCCAGCAGCTTAGGAGCTTCCTACGAGCAGTACTTC. It is translated as CASSLGASYEQYF. The chain employs TRBV13 and TRBJ2-7; D remains ambiguous. V lost 0 bases and J lost 1, with 4 bases in between. Per the germline V gene, CDR1 is PRHDT and CDR2 is FYEKMQ (reference sequence). The CDR3 is 13 residues long.

The chain recombines TRBV9 with TRBJ2-1; D possibly corresponds to TRBD2 (5 bases). The V gene lost 4 bases and the J gene lost 7 bases, with 12 bases spanning the gap. Germline CDR1 is SGDLS and CDR2 is YYNGEE. The CDR3 extends over 13 amino acids. The CDR3 nucleotides are TGTGCCAGCAGCCTTAATTCGGGGAATGAGCAGTTCTTC. This encodes CASSLNSGNEQFF.

This CDR3 reads CAWVDSPYEQYF. The CDR3 nucleotides are TGTGCCTGGGTAGACAGCCCCTACGAGCAGTACTTC. This chain uses TRBV30 with TRBJ2-7; D may be TRBD1 (5 bases). The CDR3 sequence is 12 residues long. The V and J ends lost 5 bases and 2 bases respectively, with 10 bases between them. Germline assignment: CDR1 GTSNPN and CDR2 SVGIG (reference sequence).

The V call is TRBV6-4, the J call TRBJ2-1, with 8 nucleotides matching TRBD1. Germline V CDR1 and CDR2: MRHNA, SNTAGT. The junction had 10 bases not matched to a gene; V was cut back by 3 bases and J by 6 bases. CDR3 size: 16 residues. In nucleotides, the CDR3 is TGTGCCAGCAGTGAGTTGGGAGCAGGGGGCTTCAATGAGCAGTTCTTC. It specifies CASSELGAGGFNEQFF.

The V call is TRBV19, the J call TRBJ2-4; 7 bases line up with TRBD1. The CDR3 extends over 17 amino acids. Unmatched junction bases numbered 15, after V lost 6 bases and J lost 4 bases. Germline lookup yields CDR1 LNHDA and CDR2 SQIVND (reference sequence). The DNA of the CDR3 is TGTGCCAGTAGCCTCACCAGCCTGGGACAGATTAAAAACATTCAGTACTTC. Residues: CASSLTSLGQIKNIQYF.